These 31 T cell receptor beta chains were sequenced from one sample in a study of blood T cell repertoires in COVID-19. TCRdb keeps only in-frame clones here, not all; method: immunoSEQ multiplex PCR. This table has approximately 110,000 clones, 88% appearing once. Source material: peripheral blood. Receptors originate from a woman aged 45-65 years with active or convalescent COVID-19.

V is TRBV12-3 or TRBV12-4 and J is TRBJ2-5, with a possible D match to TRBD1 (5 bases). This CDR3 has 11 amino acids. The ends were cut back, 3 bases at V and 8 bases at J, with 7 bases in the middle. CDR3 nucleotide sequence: TGTGCCAGCAGTTTGGACACCACCCAGTACTTC. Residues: CASSLDTTQYF.

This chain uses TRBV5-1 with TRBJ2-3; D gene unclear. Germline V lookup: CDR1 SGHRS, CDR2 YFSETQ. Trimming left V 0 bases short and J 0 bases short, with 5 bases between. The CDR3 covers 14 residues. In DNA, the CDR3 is TGCGCCAGCAGCTTGGGAGAGAGCACAGATACGCAGTATTTT. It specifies CASSLGESTDTQYF.

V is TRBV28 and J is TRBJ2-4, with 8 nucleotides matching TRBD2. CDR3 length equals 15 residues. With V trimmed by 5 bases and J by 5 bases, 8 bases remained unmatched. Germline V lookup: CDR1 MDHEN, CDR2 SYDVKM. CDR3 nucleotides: TGTGCCAGCAGTAGTCCGACCGGGGGGGAAAACATTCAGTACTTC. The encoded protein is CASSSPTGGENIQYF.

CDR3 DNA: TGTGCCAGCACCCGGGGGGCTAATGAAAAACTGTTTTTT. Translated, it gives CASTRGANEKLFF. The chain joins TRBV27 to TRBJ1-4, with a weak D call TRBD1 (5 bases). V was trimmed by 7 bases and J by 3 bases, leaving 9 bases between them. There are 13 residues in the CDR3. The germline V gene encodes CDR1 MNHEY and CDR2 SMNVEV (reference sequence).

CDR3 sequence: CASAPSSGNTIYF. The CDR3 DNA follows: TGTGCTAGTGCCCCCTCCTCTGGAAACACCATATATTTT. This chain uses TRBV12-5 with TRBJ1-3; D is ambiguous. This CDR3 has 13 residues. The ends were cut back, 7 bases at V and 0 bases at J, with 7 bases in the middle. Germline assignment: CDR1 LGHNT and CDR2 FRNRAP. The full variable domain, rest sourced from reference TRBV12-5 and TRBJ1-3, is DARVTQTPRHKVTEMGQEVTMRCQPILGHNTVFWYRQTMMQGLELLAYFRNRAPLDDSGMPKDRFSAEMPDATLATLKIQPSEPRDSAVYFCASAPSSGNTIYFGEGSWLTVV.

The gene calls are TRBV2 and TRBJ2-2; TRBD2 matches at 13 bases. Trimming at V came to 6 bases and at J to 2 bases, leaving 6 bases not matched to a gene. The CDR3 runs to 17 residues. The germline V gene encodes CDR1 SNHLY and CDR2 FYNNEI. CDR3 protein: CASRMTSGGFNTGELFF. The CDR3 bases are TGTGCCAGCAGGATGACTAGCGGGGGGTTTAACACCGGGGAGCTGTTTTTT.

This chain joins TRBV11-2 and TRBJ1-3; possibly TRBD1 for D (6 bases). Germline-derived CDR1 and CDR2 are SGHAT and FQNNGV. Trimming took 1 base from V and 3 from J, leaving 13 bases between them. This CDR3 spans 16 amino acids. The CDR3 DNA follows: TGTGCCAGCAGCTTAGGGGCCACGACAGGTGGAAACACCATATATTTT. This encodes CASSLGATTGGNTIYF.

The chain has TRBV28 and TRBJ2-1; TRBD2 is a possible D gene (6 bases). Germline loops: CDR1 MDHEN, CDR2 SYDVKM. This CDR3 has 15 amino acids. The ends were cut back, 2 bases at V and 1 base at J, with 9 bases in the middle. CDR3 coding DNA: TGTGCCAGCAGTTTAGGGGACTCGTCCTACAATGAGCAGTTCTTC. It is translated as CASSLGDSSYNEQFF.

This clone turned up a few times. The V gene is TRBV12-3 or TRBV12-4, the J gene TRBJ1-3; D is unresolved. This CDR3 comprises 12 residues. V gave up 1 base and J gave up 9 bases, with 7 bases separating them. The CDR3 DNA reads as TGTGCCAGCAGTTTAGAGCGAGGCACCATATATTTT. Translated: CASSLERGTIYF.

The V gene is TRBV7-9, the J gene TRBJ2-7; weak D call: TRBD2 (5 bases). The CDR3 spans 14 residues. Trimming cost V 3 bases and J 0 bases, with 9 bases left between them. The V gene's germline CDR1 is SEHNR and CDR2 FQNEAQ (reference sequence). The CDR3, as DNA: TGTGCCAGCAGCTTCGCTGGGAGCTCCTACGAGCAGTACTTC. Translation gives CASSFAGSSYEQYF.

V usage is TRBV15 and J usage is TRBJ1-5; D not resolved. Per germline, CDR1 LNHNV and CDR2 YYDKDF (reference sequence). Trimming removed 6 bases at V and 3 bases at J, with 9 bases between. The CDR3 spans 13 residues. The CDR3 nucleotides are TGTGCCACCAGAGCCCATCCCAATCAGCCCCAGCATTTT. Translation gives CATRAHPNQPQHF.

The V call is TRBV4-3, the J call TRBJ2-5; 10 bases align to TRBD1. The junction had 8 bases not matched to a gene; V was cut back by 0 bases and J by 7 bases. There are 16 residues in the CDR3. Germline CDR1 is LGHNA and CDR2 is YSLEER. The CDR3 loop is CASSQDLWDRGWTQYF. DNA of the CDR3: TGCGCCAGCAGCCAAGATCTTTGGGACAGGGGCTGGACCCAGTACTTC.

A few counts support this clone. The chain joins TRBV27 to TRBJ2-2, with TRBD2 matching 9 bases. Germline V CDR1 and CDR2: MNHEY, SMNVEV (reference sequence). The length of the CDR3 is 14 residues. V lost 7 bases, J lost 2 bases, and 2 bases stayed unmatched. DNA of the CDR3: TGTGCCAGCACGACTAGCGGCAACACCGGGGAGCTGTTTTTT. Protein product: CASTTSGNTGELFF.

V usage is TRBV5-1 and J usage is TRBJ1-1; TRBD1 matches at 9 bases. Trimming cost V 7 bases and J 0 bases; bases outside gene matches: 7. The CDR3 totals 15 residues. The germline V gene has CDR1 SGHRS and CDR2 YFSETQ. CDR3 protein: CASASTGGMNTEAFF. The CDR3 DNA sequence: TGCGCCAGCGCTTCGACAGGGGGAATGAACACTGAAGCTTTCTTT.

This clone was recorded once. DNA of the CDR3: TGTGCCAGCAGTCGGACAGCAAACACCGGGGAGCTGTTTTTT. Translating gives CASSRTANTGELFF. The chain combines TRBV7-2 with TRBJ2-2; D perhaps matches TRBD1 (6 bases). V lost 6 bases, J lost 2 bases, and 10 bases lay in between. CDR1 SGHTA and CDR2 FQGNSA come from the germline V gene. There are 14 residues in the CDR3.

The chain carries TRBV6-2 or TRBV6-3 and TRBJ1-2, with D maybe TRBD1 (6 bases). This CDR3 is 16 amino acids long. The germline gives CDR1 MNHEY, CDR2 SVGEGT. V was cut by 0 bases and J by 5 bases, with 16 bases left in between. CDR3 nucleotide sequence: TGTGCCAGCAGTTACTCGTCGAACAGGGCCCTTTATGGCTACACCTTC. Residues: CASSYSSNRALYGYTF.

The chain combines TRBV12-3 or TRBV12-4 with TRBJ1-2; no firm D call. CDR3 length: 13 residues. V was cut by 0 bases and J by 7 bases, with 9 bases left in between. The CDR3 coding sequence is TGTGCCAGCAGTTTAGCGCTAGAGAGTGGCTACACCTTC. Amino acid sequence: CASSLALESGYTF.

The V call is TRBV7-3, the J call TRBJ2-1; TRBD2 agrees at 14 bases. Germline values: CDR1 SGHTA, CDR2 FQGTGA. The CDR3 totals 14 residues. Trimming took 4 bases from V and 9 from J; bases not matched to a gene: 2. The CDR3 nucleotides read TGTGCCAGCAGCTCGGGACTAGCGGGAGCTGAGCAGTTCTTC. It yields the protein CASSSGLAGAEQFF.

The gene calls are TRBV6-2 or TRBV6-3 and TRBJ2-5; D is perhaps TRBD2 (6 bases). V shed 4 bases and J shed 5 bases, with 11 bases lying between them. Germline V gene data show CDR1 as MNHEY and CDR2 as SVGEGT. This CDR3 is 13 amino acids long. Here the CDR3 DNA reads TGTGCCAGCAGTTTACGGGGGAGGGAGACCCAGTACTTC. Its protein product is CASSLRGRETQYF.

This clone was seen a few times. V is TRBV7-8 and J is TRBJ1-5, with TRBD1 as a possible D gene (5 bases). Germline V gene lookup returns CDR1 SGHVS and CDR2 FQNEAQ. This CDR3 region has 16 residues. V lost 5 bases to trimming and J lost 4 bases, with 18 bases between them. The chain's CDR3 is CASSPTRHGGNQPQHF. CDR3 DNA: TGTGCCAGCAGCCCCACTCGACATGGGGGGAATCAGCCCCAGCATTTT. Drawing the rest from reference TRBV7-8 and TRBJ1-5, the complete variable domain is GAGVSQSPRYKVAKRGQDVALRCDPISGHVSLFWYQQALGQGPEFLTYFQNEAQLDKSGLPSDRFFAERPEGSVSTLKIQRTQQEDSAVYLCASSPTRHGGNQPQHFGDGTRLSIL.

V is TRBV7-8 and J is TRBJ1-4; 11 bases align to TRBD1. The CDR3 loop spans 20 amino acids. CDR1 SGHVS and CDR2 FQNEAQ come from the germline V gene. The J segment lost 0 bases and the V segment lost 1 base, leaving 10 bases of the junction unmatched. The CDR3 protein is CASSLVPWTGGISTNEKLFF. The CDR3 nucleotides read TGTGCCAGCAGCTTAGTGCCTTGGACAGGGGGCATTTCAACTAATGAAAAACTGTTTTTT.

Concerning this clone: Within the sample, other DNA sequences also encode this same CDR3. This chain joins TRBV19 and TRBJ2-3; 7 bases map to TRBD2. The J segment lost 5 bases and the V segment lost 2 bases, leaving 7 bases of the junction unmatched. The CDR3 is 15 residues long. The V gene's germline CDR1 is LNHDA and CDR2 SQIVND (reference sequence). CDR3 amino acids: CASSIRGRAGDTQYF. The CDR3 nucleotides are TGTGCCAGTAGTATACGAGGGAGGGCCGGAGATACGCAGTATTTT.

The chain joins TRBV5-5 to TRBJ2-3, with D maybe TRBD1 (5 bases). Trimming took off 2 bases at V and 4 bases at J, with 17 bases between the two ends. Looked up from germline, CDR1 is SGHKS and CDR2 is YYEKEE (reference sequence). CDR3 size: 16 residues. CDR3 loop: CASSFASTGESDTQYF. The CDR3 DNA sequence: TGTGCCAGCAGCTTCGCGTCAACAGGTGAATCAGATACGCAGTATTTT.

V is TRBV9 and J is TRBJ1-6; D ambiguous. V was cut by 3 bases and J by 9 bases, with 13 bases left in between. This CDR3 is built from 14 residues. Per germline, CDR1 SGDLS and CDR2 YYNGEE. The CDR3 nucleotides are TGTGCCAGCAGCGCGCTACCTGAGGGTTCACCCCTCCACTTT. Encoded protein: CASSALPEGSPLHF.

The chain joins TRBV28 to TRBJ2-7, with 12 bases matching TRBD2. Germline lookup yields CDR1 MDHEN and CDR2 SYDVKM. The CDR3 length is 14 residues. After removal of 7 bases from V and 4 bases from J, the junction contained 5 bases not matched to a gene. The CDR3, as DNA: TGTGCCAGCAATCCTAGCGGGAGGGAATACGAGCAGTACTTC. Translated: CASNPSGREYEQYF.

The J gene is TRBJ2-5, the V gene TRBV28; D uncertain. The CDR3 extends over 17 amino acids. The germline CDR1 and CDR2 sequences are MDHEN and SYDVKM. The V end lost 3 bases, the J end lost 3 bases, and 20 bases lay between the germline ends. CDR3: CASSFRAVRWQKETQYF. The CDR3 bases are TGTGCCAGCAGTTTCCGTGCTGTCCGATGGCAGAAAGAGACCCAGTACTTC.

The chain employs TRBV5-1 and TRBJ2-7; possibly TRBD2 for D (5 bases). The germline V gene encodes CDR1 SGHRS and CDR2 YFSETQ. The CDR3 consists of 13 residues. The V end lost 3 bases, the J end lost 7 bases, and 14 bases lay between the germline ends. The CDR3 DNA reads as TGCGCCAGCAGCTCGCGCGATCGCGGGGAGCAGTACTTC. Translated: CASSSRDRGEQYF. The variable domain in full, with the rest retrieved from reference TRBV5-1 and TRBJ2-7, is KAGVTQTPRYLIKTRGQQVTLSCSPISGHRSVSWYQQTPGQGLQFLFEYFSETQRNKGNFPGRFSGRQFSNSRSEMNVSTLELGDSALYLCASSSRDRGEQYFGPGTRLTVT.

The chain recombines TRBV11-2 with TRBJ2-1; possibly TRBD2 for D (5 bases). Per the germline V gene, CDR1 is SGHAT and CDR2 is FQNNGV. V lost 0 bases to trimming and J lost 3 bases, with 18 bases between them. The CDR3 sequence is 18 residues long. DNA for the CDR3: TGTGCCAGCAGCTTAGATGGAGGCAAGCGGACCTTCTACAATGAGCAGTTCTTC. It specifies CASSLDGGKRTFYNEQFF.

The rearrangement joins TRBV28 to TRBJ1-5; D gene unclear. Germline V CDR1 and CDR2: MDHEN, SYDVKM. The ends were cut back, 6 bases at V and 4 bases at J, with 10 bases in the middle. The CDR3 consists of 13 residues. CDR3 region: CASRDSTNQPQHF. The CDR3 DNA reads TGTGCCAGCAGGGACTCGACTAATCAGCCCCAGCATTTT.

DNA for the CDR3: TGTGCCAGTAGTATAGGCCGACTCTCTAACTATGGCTACACCTTC. The encoded protein is CASSIGRLSNYGYTF. The chain combines TRBV19 with TRBJ1-2; D call uncertain. V was clipped by 1 base and J by 0 bases, with 9 bases between them. CDR1 is LNHDA, CDR2 SQIVND, per germline (reference sequence). The CDR3 sequence is 15 residues long.

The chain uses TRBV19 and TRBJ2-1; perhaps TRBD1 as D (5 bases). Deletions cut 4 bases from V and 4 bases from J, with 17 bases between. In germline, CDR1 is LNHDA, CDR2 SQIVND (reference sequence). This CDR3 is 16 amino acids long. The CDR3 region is CASSSPQGRIYNEQFF. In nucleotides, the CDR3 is TGTGCCAGTAGTAGCCCTCAGGGTAGGATTTACAATGAGCAGTTCTTC.